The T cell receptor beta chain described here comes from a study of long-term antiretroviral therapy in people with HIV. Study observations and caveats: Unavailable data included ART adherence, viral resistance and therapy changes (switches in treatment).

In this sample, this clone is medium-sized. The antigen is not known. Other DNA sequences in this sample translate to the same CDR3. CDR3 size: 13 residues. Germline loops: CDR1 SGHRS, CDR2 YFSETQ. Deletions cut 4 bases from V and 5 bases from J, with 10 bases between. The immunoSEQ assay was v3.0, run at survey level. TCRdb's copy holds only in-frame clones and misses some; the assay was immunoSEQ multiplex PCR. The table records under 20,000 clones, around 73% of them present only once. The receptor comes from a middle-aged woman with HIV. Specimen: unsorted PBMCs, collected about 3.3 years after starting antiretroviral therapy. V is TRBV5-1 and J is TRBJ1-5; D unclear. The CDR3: CASSPAGDQPQHF. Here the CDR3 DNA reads TGCGCCAGCAGCCCCGCTGGCGATCAGCCCCAGCATTTT.